The table lists the clone carrying this T cell receptor beta chain with a few counts. Its antigen is currently unknown. Stem cell-like memory, regulatory, central memory and naive CD4+ cells were sorted via CD45RO/CCR7/CD25/CD127/CD95/CD27. Every isolated RNA sample was fully reverse transcribed, so sequencing captured expressed TCRB transcripts. TCRdb's table, derived via immunoSEQ multiplex PCR, lists solely in-frame clones and lacks some. The sample lists about 700,000 clones, roughly an eighth seen once, with 0.022% in the top ten. This sample is part of a study of beta chain features in type 1 diabetes. Study results and caveats: Type 1 diabetes patients had moderately but significantly shorter TCRB CDR3s in all four CD4+ subsets.

Per germline, CDR1 SGHNT and CDR2 YYREEE (reference sequence). CDR3 size: 14 residues. With 4 bases removed from V and 4 bases from J, the gap between germline ends came to 14 bases. Input material: naive CD4+ T cells from blood. This TCR was recovered from a man between 18 and 29 years old with type 1 diabetes. The chain carries TRBV5-4 and TRBJ1-2; D is ambiguous. The CDR3 reads CASSPGPEGYGYTF. CDR3 DNA sequence: TGTGCCAGCAGCCCCGGGCCCGAAGGCTATGGCTACACCTTC.